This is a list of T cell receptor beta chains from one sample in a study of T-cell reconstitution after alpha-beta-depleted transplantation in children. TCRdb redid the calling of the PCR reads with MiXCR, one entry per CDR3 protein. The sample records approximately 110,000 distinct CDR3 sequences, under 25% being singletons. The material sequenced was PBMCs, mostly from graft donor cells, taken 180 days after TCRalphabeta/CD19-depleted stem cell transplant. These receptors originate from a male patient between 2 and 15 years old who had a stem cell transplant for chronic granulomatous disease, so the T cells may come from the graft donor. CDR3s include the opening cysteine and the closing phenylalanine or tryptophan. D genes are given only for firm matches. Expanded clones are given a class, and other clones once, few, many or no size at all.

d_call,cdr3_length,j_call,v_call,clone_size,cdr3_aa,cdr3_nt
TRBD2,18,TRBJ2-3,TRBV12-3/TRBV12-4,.,CASSLKGTSGASTDTQYF,TGTGCCAGCAGTTTAAAGGGGACTAGCGGGGCGAGCACAGATACGCAGTATTTT
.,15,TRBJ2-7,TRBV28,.,CASSFGVVRGYEQYF,TGTGCCAGCAGTTTCGGGGTAGTTCGAGGGTACGAGCAGTACTTC
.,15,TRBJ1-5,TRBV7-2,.,CASSPRGGTNQPQHF,TGTGCCAGCAGCCCGAGGGGGGGCACGAATCAGCCCCAGCATTTT
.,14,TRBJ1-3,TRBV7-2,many,CASSLEFLGNTIYF,TGTGCCAGCAGCTTAGAATTCCTCGGAAACACCATATATTTT
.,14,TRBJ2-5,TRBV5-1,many,CASSLGVQQETQYF,TGCGCCAGCAGCTTAGGGGTGCAGCAAGAGACCCAGTACTTC
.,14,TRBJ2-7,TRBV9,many,CASSVVPGTYEQYF,TGTGCCAGCAGCGTTGTCCCAGGGACCTACGAGCAGTACTTC
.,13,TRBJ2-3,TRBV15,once,CATSPTGTDTQYF,TGTGCCACCAGTCCCACCGGCACAGATACGCAGTATTTT
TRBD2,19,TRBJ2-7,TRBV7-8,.,CASSFPAVGREGIHYEQYF,TGTGCCAGCAGCTTCCCAGCGGTAGGCAGGGAGGGAATACACTACGAGCAGTACTTC
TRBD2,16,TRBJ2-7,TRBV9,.,CASSAVGGGYAYEQYF,TGTGCCAGCAGCGCCGTGGGCGGGGGATACGCCTACGAGCAGTACTTC
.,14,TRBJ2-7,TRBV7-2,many,CASSLLPGKYEQYF,TGTGCCAGCAGCTTATTGCCGGGTAAATACGAGCAGTACTTC
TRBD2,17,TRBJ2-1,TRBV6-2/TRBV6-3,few,CASSYLYGREYLGEQFF,TGTGCCAGCAGTTACCTGTATGGGCGGGAGTACTTAGGTGAGCAGTTCTTC
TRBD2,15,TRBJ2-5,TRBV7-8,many,CASSLLAGASETQYF,TGTGCCAGCAGCCTACTAGCGGGAGCGTCAGAGACCCAGTACTTC
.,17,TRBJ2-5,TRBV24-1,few,CATSGPRDTVIGETQYF,TGTGCCACCAGTGGCCCCCGGGACACCGTTATAGGAGAGACCCAGTACTTC
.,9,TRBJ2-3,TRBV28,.,CASGDTQYF,TGTGCCAGCGGGGATACGCAGTATTTT
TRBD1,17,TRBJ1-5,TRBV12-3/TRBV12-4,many,CASSSRQGGLYIQPQHF,TGTGCCAGCAGTTCTCGACAGGGGGGTCTCTATATTCAGCCCCAGCATTTT
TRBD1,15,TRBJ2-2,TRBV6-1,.,CASSLRTGNTGELFF,TGTGCCAGCAGCTTGAGGACAGGAAACACCGGGGAGCTGTTTTTT
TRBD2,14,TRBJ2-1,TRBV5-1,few,CASEAGGPSDEQFF,TGCGCCAGCGAAGCGGGGGGGCCTTCCGATGAGCAGTTCTTC
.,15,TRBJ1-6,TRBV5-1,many,CASSLAGQGRSPLHF,TGCGCCAGCAGCTTGGCCGGTCAGGGACGGTCACCCCTCCACTTT
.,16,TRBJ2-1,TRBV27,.,CASSLRRGLSYNEQFF,TGTGCCAGCAGTTTACGGCGGGGGCTCTCCTACAATGAGCAGTTCTTC
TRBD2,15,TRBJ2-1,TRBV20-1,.,CSARLSGRAVNEQFF,TGCAGTGCTAGATTGAGCGGGAGGGCCGTCAATGAGCAGTTCTTC
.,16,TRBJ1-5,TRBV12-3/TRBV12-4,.,CASSSRQSHKNQPQHF,TGTGCCAGCAGTTCGAGACAGTCTCATAAAAATCAGCCCCAGCATTTT
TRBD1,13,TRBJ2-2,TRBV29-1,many,CSVERGLTGELFF,TGCAGCGTAGAAAGGGGGCTCACCGGGGAGCTGTTTTTT
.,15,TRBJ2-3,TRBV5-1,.,CASSSDSSSTDTQYF,TGCGCCAGCAGCTCGGACTCCTCTAGCACAGATACGCAGTATTTT
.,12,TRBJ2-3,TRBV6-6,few,CASSTQGDTQYF,TGTGCCAGCAGTACCCAGGGGGATACGCAGTATTTT
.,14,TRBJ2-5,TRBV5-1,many,CASSLGQEQETQYF,TGCGCCAGCAGCTTGGGTCAAGAGCAAGAGACCCAGTACTTC
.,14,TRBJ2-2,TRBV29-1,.,CSVESYSNTGELFF,TGCAGCGTTGAGAGCTACTCTAACACCGGGGAGCTGTTTTTT
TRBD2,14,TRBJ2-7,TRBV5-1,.,CASSLKLAGGEQYF,TGCGCCAGCAGCTTGAAGCTAGCGGGAGGCGAGCAGTACTTC
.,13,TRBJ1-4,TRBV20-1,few,CSASRPTNEKLFF,TGCAGTGCTAGTAGGCCAACTAATGAAAAACTGTTTTTT
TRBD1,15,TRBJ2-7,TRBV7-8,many,CASSLAGQGSYEQYF,TGTGCCAGCAGCTTAGCGGGACAGGGTTCCTACGAGCAGTACTTC
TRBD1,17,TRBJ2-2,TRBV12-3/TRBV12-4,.,CASSLNVGQADTGELFF,TGTGCCAGCAGTTTAAATGTGGGACAGGCGGATACCGGGGAGCTGTTTTTT
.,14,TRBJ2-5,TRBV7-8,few,CASSLMGGPETQYF,TGTGCCAGCAGCCTGATGGGGGGCCCAGAGACCCAGTACTTC
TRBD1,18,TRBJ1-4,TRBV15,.,CATSRDLGQGPRNEKLFF,TGTGCCACCAGCAGAGATCTTGGACAGGGGCCAAGAAATGAAAAACTGTTTTTT
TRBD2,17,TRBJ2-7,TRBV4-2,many,CASSQDPLAGKVYEQYF,TGTGCCAGCAGCCAAGATCCCCTAGCGGGAAAGGTTTACGAGCAGTACTTC
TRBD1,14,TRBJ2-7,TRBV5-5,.,CASSSDYRGYEQYF,TGTGCCAGCAGCTCGGATTACAGGGGCTACGAGCAGTACTTC
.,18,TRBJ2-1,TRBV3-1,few,CASSPYYPGSSSYNEQFF,TGTGCCAGCAGCCCTTATTACCCGGGTTCTAGCTCCTACAATGAGCAGTTCTTC
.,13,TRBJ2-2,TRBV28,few,CASSLFGSGELFF,TGTGCCAGCAGTTTATTTGGGTCCGGGGAGCTGTTTTTT
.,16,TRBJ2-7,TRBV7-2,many,CASSLKITGLSYEQYF,TGTGCCAGCAGCTTAAAAATAACAGGGCTCTCCTACGAGCAGTACTTC
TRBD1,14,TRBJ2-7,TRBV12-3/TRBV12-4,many,CASSPGTGAYEQYF,TGTGCCAGCAGCCCCGGGACAGGAGCCTACGAGCAGTACTTC
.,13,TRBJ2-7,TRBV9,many,CASSLTGGHEQYF,TGTGCCAGCAGCCTCACCGGGGGCCACGAGCAGTACTTC
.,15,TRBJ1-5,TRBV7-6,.,CASSLKAGGNQPQHF,TGTGCCAGCAGCTTAAAGGCAGGGGGCAATCAGCCCCAGCATTTT
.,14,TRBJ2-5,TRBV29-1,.,CSVEPKQGQETQYF,TGCAGCGTTGAGCCCAAACAGGGTCAAGAGACCCAGTACTTC